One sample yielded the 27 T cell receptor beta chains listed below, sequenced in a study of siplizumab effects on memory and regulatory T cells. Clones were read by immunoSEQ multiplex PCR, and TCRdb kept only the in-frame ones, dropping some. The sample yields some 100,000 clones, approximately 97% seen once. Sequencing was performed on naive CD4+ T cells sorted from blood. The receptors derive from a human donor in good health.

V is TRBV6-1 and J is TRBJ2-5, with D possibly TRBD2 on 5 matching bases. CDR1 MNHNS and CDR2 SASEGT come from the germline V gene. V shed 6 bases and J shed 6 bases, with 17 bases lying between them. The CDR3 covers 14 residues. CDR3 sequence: CASRGQVEAKTQYF. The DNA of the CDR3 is TGTGCCAGCAGGGGCCAGGTGGAGGCAAAGACCCAGTACTTC.

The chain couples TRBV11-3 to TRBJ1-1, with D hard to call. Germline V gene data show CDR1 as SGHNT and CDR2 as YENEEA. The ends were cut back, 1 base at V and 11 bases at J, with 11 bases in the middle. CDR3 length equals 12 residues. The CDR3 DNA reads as TGTGCCAGCAGCTTAGGGGCAGGCTCTGCTTTCTTT. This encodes CASSLGAGSAFF.

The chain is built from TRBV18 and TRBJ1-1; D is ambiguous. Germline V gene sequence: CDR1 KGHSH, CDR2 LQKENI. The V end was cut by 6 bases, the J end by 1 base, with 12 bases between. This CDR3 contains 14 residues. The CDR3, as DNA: TGTGCCAGCTCCCCAATAGAAGGGAACACTGAAGCTTTCTTT. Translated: CASSPIEGNTEAFF.

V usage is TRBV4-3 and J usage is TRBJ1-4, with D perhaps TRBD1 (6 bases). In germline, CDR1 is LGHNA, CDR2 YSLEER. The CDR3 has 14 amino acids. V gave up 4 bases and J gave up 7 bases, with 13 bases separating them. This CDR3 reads CASSRLRGGEKLFF. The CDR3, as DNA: TGCGCCAGCAGCCGGTTGAGGGGGGGTGAAAAACTGTTTTTT.

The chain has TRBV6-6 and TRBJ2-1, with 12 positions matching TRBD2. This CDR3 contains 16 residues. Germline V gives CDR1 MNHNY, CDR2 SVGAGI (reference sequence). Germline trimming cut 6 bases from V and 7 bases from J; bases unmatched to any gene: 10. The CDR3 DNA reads TGTGCCAGCAGCCGGACTAGCGGGGCCCCGGGGAATGAGCAGTTCTTC. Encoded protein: CASSRTSGAPGNEQFF.

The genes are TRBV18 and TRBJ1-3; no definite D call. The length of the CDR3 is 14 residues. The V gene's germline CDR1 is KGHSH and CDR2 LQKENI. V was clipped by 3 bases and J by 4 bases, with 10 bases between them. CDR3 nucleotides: TGTGCCAGCTCACCCCCGCTTGAGGGAAACACCATATATTTT. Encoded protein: CASSPPLEGNTIYF.

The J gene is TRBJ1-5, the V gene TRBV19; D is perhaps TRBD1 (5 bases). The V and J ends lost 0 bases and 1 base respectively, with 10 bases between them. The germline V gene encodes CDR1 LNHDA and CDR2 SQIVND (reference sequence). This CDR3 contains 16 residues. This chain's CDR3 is CASSIDLGGSNQPQHF. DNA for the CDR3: TGTGCCAGTAGTATAGATCTGGGGGGAAGCAATCAGCCCCAGCATTTT.

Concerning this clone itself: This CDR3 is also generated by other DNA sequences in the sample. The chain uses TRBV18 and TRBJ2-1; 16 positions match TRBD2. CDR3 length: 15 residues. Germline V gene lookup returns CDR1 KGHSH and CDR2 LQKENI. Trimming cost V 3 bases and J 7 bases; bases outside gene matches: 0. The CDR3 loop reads CASSPGLAGGNEQFF. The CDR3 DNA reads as TGTGCCAGCTCACCGGGACTAGCGGGGGGGAATGAGCAGTTCTTC. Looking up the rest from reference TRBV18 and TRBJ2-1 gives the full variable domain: NAGVMQNPRHLVRRRGQEARLRCSPMKGHSHVYWYRQLPEEGLKFMVYLQKENIIDESGMPKERFSAEFPKEGPSILRIQQVVRGDSAAYFCASSPGLAGGNEQFFGPGTRLTVL.

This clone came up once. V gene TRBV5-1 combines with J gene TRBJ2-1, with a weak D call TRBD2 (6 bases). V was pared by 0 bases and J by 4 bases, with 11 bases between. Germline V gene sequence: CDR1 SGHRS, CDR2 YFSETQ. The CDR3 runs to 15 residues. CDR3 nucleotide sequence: TGCGCCAGCAGCTTGGGGAGGGCGGTTTACAATGAGCAGTTCTTC. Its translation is CASSLGRAVYNEQFF.

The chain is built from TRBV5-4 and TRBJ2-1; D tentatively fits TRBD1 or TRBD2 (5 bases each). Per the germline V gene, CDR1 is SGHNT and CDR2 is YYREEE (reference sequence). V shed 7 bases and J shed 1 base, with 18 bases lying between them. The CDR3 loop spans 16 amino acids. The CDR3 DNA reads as TGTGCCAGCCAGCCGGGGCCGACAGTTTCCTACAATGAGCAGTTCTTC. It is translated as CASQPGPTVSYNEQFF.

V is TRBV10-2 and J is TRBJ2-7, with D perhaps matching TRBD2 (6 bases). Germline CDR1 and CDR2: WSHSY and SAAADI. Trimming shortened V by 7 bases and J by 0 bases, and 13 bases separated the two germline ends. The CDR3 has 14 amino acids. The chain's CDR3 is CASTSREHSYEQYF. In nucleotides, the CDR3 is TGCGCCAGCACTTCCCGGGAGCACTCCTACGAGCAGTACTTC.

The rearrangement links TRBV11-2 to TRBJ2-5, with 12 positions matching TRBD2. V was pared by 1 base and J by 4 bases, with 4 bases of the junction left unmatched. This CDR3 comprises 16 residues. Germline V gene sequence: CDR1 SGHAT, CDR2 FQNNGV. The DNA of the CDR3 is TGTGCCAGCAGCTTAGGACTAGCGGGGGTCCGAGAGACCCAGTACTTC. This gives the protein CASSLGLAGVRETQYF.

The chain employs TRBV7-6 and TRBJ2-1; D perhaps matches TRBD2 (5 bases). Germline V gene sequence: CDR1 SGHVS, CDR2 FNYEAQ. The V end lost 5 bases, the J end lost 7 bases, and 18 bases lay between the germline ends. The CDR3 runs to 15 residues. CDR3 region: CASSRTYDGINEQFF. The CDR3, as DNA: TGTGCCAGCAGCCGTACCTATGACGGGATAAATGAGCAGTTCTTC.

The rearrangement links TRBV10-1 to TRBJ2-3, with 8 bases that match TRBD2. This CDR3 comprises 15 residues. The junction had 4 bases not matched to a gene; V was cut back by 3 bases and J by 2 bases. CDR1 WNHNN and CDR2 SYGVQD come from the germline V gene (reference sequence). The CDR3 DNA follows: TGCGCCAGCAGTGACCCGGGGGGGGACACAGATACGCAGTATTTT. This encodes CASSDPGGDTDTQYF.

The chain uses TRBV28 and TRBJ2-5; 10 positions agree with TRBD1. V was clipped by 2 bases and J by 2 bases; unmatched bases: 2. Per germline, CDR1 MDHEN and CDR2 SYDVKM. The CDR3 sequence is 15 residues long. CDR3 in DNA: TGTGCCAGCAGTTTAGGGACAGGGGTTCAAGAGACCCAGTACTTC. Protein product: CASSLGTGVQETQYF.

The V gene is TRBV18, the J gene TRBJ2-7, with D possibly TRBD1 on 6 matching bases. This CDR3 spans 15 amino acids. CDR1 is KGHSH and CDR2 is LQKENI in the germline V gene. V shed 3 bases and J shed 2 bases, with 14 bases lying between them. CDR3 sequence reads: CASSPTRQVAYEQYF. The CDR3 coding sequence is TGTGCCAGCTCACCGACCAGACAGGTCGCCTACGAGCAGTACTTC.

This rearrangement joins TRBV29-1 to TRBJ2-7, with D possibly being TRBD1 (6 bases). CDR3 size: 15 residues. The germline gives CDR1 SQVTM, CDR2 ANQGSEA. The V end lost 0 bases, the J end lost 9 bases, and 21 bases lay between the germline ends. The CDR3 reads CSVEDGFGTRGWQYF. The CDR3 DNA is TGCAGCGTTGAAGACGGGTTTGGGACACGGGGTTGGCAGTACTTC.

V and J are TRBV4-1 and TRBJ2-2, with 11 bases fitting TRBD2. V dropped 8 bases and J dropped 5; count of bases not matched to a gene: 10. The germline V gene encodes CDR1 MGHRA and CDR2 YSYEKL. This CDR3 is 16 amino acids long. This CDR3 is CASEASGGRVTGELFF. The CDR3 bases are TGCGCCAGCGAGGCTAGCGGGGGGCGGGTTACCGGGGAGCTGTTTTTT.

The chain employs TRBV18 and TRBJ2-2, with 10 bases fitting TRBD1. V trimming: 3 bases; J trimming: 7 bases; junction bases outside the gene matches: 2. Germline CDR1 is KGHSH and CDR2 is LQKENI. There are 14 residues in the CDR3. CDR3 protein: CASSPGQGIGELFF. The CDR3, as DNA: TGTGCCAGCTCACCGGGACAGGGGATCGGGGAGCTGTTTTTT.

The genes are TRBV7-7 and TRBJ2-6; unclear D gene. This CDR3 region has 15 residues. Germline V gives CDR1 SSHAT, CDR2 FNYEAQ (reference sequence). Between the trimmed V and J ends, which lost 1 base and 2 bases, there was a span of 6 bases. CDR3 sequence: CASSLGPAGANVLTF. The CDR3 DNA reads TGTGCCAGCAGCTTAGGCCCAGCTGGGGCCAACGTCCTGACTTTC. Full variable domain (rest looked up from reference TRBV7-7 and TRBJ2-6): GAGVSQSPRYKVTKRGQDVTLRCDPISSHATLYWYQQALGQGPEFLTYFNYEAQPDKSGLPSDRFSAERPEGSISTLTIQRTEQRDSAMYRCASSLGPAGANVLTFGAGSRLTVL.

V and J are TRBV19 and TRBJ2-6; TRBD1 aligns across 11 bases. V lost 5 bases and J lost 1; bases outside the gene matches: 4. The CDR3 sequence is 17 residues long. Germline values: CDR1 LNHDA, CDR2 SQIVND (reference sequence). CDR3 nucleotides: TGTGCCAGTAGTCCGGGACAGGGGGAGTCTGGGGCCAACGTCCTGACTTTC. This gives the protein CASSPGQGESGANVLTF.

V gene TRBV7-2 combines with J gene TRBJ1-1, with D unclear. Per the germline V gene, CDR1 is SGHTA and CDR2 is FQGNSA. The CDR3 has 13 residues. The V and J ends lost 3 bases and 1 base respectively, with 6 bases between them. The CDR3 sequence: CASSFGGNTEAFF. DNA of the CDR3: TGTGCCAGCAGCTTCGGTGGGAACACTGAAGCTTTCTTT.

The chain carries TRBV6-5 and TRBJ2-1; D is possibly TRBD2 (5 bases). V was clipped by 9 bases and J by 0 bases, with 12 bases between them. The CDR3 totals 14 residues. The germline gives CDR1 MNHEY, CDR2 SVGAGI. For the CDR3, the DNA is TGTGCCAGTCGTCGGGGAATCTCCTACAATGAGCAGTTCTTC. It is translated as CASRRGISYNEQFF.

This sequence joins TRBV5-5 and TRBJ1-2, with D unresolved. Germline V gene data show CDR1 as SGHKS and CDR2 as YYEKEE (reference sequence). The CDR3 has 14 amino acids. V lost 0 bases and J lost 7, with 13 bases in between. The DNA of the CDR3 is TGTGCCAGCAGCTTGGACAGCCCTGGTCCTGGCTACACCTTC. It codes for CASSLDSPGPGYTF.

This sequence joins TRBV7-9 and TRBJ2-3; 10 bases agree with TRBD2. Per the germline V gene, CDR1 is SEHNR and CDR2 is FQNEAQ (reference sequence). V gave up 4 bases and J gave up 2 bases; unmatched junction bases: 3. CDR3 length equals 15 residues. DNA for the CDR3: TGTGCCAGCAGCTCTAGCGGGGGCCTCACAGATACGCAGTATTTT. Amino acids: CASSSSGGLTDTQYF.

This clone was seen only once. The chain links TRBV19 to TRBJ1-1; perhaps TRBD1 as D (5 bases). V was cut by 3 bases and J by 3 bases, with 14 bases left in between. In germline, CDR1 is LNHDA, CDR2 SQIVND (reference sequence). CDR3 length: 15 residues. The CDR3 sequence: CASSIIAGSDTEAFF. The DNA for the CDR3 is TGTGCCAGTAGTATCATTGCAGGGTCGGACACTGAAGCTTTCTTT.

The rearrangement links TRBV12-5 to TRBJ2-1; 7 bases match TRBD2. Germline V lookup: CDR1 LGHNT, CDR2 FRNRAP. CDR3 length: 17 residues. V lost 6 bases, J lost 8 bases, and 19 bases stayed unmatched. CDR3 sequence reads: CASGIGSPGGGTDEQFF. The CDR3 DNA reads TGTGCTAGTGGCATAGGGAGTCCGGGGGGAGGGACGGATGAGCAGTTCTTC.